This T cell receptor beta chain was captured in a study of response to subunit inactivated influenza vaccine. The CDR3 contains 16 residues. Germline V gene data show CDR1 as SGHVS and CDR2 as FQNEAQ. V shed 5 bases and J 4 bases; nucleotides not matched to a gene: 7. Regarding the study as a whole: The study's authors posited that every seasonal influenza vaccination enlists few new T cells.

TCRdb analysed the RT-PCR reads with MiXCR anew, one entry per CDR3 protein. In the table there are 560,000 or so distinct CDR3 sequences, approximately 7.7% of which are singletons. About this clonotype itself: What it recognizes is unknown.

The chain carries TRBV7-8 and TRBJ2-3; 12 nucleotides align to TRBD2. The clonotype comes from a man aged 50-75 years who received an inactivated influenza vaccine. The source material was PBMCs from blood, sampled less than 30 months after vaccination. Here the CDR3 reads CASSTRLAGASDTQYF. The CDR3 DNA follows: TGTGCCAGCAGCACACGACTAGCGGGAGCCTCAGATACGCAGTATTTT.